This T cell receptor beta chain appears in the sequencing data of a study of vaccination effects on CD4 cells after COVID-19 (dated 2022 in TCRdb). Looking at the study overall: In the ViraFEST assay, PBMC were stimulated with viral peptide pools, and antigen-specific CD4+ T cell clonotypes were then identified by expansion using TCR sequencing. After vaccination, three convalescent patients were sampled both early (day +14) and late (day +241, +227, +161 respectively). Post-vaccine samples across the study were collected a median of 72 days after the second dose, with a range of 14 to 241. Each well held two million PBMC cultured in IMDM containing approximately 5.3% human AB serum, 8 to 10 IU/ml IL-2 and gentamicin, along with around 11 ug/ml peptides. SARS-CoV-2 spike-specific CD4+ TCR repertoires from before and after mRNA vaccination were compared in COVID-19 convalescent patients and in infection-naive vaccine recipients. The full study included some eleven COVID-19 convalescent patients and several SARS-CoV-2-naive healthy vaccine recipients. In the study, cultures from other donors were sequenced using the Oncomine TCR Beta short-read assay on an Illumina iSeq 100. Broad study findings and their caveats: The study was limited by a small number of convalescent patients and lacked early post-infection timepoints. Marked clonal contraction was observed in both infection-induced and vaccine-induced clones at late post-vaccination timepoints, consistent with waning T cell responses. In convalescent patients, the post-vaccine spike-reactive repertoire consisted mainly of new vaccine-induced clones, largely distinct from infection-induced clones.

The CDR3 has 20 amino acids, counting the end cysteine and phenylalanine. Of all the DNA, just the CDR3 is kept, 60 bases in frame from base 1. CDR1 and CDR2 were assigned from the germline V gene (reference sequence) as LNHNV and YYDKDF. After removal of 0 bases from V and 0 bases from J, the junction retains 13 bases not matched to a gene. Library preparation employed the immunoSEQ multiplex PCR assay. DNA from the cultured, isolated CD4+ T cells was subjected to TCR beta CDR3 sequencing. Processing in the source paper ran as follows. Non-productive TCR sequences were removed, reads were trimmed to the CDR3 region, and CDR3s of at least 7 amino acids were retained. The MANAFEST web app was used to pick out antigen-specific clonotypes by comparing their expansion in peptide wells with that in reference cultures. To count as positive, a clone had to show expansion at FDR<0.05 compared with the reference and with all other wells, an odds ratio above 5, and a frequency above 0.1% in two replicate wells. A clonotype was defined as cross-reactive if the clonotype was significantly expanded both in SARS-CoV-2 spike wells and in at least one common cold coronavirus spike condition. CDR3 similarity was assessed by Levenshtein distance with the stringdist R package, and unrooted trees were built with ape in R 3.6.1. The immuneACCESS repertoire file appears here via TCRdb, limited to in-frame rearrangements. These files lack a portion of the clones; in checked studies, under half of the deficit traces to unresolved V genes, and the cause of the others is not known. That table furnishes V, J and clone size, whereas the DNA furnished D and trimming. The sample has tens of thousands of clones on record, around 74% of them singletons. Together, the top ten hold about 6.1% of the sample.

On this clone itself: Its binding antigen is unknown. Nothing much larger sits one base from this clone, and base qualities are not available.

After around 11 days of culture, CD4+ T cells were isolated with the EasySep CD4+ T cell isolation kit. Convalescent patients had PCR-confirmed SARS-CoV-2 infection between March and December 2020, before Alpha, Beta and Delta variants emerged in the United States. Two doses of either the BNT162b2 or the mRNA-1273 mRNA SARS-CoV-2 vaccine were administered to participants. On days 3 and 7, half of the culture medium was replaced with fresh IL-2-containing medium. Each peptide stimulation condition was cultured in triplicate wells unless otherwise noted. PBMC were separated from whole blood using Ficoll-Paque Plus gradient centrifugation and were then either cryopreserved at -140C or used fresh. The QIAamp micro DNA kit was used to extract genomic DNA from the cultured CD4+ T cells.

The chain is made from TRBV15 and TRBJ2-3, with 9 central nucleotides matching TRBD1. The TCR sequence derives from a human donor who had a prior SARS-CoV-2 infection. Sequencing used CD4+ T cells from PBMCs cultured without peptide, obtained after COVID-19 vaccination. The DNA sequence reads TGTGCCACCAGCAGAGATCACCGTTCGAACGGGACAGGGAGCACAGATACGCAGTATTTT. Protein translation: CATSRDHRSNGTGSTDTQYF. Joined to the reference TRBV15 and TRBJ2-3 proteins, this CDR3 gives the full variable domain: DAMVIQNPRYQVTQFGKPVTLSCSQTLNHNVMYWYQQKSSQAPKLLFHYYDKDFNNEADTPDNFQSRRPNTSFCFLDIRSPGLGDTAMYLCATSRDHRSNGTGSTDTQYFGPGTRLTVL.